Following are 10 T cell receptor beta chains from one sample sequenced in a study of identical twins. TCRdb ran MiXCR on the 5' RACE reads and lists one entry per CDR3 protein. The sample records some 900,000 distinct CDR3 sequences, around 12% being singletons. The same data also went into a second study, on yellow fever vaccine responses in identical twins.

The specimen was PBMCs. The receptors derive from a woman aged 18-29 years in good health.

The gene calls are TRBV28 and TRBJ2-4, with TRBD1 as a possible D gene (6 bases). The germline gives CDR1 MDHEN, CDR2 SYDVKM. The V gene lost 6 bases and the J gene lost 6 bases, with 21 bases spanning the gap. This CDR3 is built from 16 residues. The CDR3 DNA reads as TGTGCCAGCAGCCAGGGGATCGACAGAGATCTAAACATTCAGTACTTC. Translation: CASSQGIDRDLNIQYF. The whole variable domain, filled in from reference TRBV28 and TRBJ2-4, reads DVKVTQSSRYLVKRTGEKVFLECVQDMDHENMFWYRQDPGLGLRLIYFSYDVKMKEKGDIPEGYSVSREKKERFSLILESASTNQTSMYLCASSQGIDRDLNIQYFGAGTRLSVL.

This clonotype was seen only a few times. The chain employs TRBV6-5 and TRBJ2-7; no clear D. The CDR3 length is 15 residues. The V end was cut by 4 bases, the J end by 3 bases, with 16 bases between. Germline CDR1 reads MNHEY; CDR2 reads SVGAGI. The CDR3 loop reads CASSSRRARYYEQYF. Here the CDR3 DNA reads TGTGCCAGCAGTTCGAGAAGAGCGCGGTACTACGAGCAGTACTTC.

This chain uses TRBV20-1 with TRBJ1-1, with D possibly being TRBD1 (5 bases). The germline CDR1 and CDR2 sequences are DFQATT and SNEGSKA (reference sequence). The CDR3 runs to 13 residues. V was shortened by 6 bases and J by 1 base, with 12 bases between the two germline ends. The CDR3, as DNA: TGCAGTGCGAAGGGGCAGGCGAACACTGAAGCTTTCTTT. This sequence encodes CSAKGQANTEAFF.

This clonotype turned up a few times. This chain connects TRBV12-3 or TRBV12-4 to TRBJ2-6; D gene unclear. CDR3 length: 14 amino acids. The ends were cut back, 8 bases at V and 0 bases at J, with 8 bases in the middle. Here the CDR3 reads CASGPSSGANVLTF. CDR3 DNA sequence: TGTGCCAGCGGACCCAGCTCTGGGGCCAACGTCCTGACTTTC.

The chain uses TRBV11-2 and TRBJ2-1; a possible D gene is TRBD1 (7 bases). Trimming cost V 6 bases and J 0 bases, with 21 bases left between them. The CDR3 runs to 18 residues. The germline CDR1 and CDR2 sequences are SGHAT and FQNNGV. This CDR3 reads CASSLTAGTVLSYNEQFF. In nucleotides, the CDR3 is TGTGCCAGCAGTCTAACGGCGGGGACAGTCCTCTCCTACAATGAGCAGTTCTTC.

This chain connects TRBV5-6 to TRBJ1-2; perhaps TRBD1 as D (6 bases). The germline V and J ends were trimmed by 2 bases and 4 bases, with 15 bases remaining between them. This CDR3 is built from 15 residues. CDR1 is SGHDT and CDR2 is YYEEEE in the germline V gene. The CDR3 sequence is CASSFATGIFYGYTF. CDR3 nucleotides: TGTGCCAGCAGCTTTGCGACAGGAATCTTCTATGGCTACACCTTC.

J is TRBJ2-5 and V is TRBV4-2; TRBD1 agrees at 7 bases. The germline gives CDR1 LGHNA, CDR2 YNFKEQ. The CDR3 contains 16 residues. Trimming at V came to 4 bases and at J to 3 bases, leaving 11 bases not matched to a gene. CDR3 in DNA: TGTGCCAGCAGCCCTAGTCACAACAGGGGTGAAGAGACCCAGTACTTC. It translates to CASSPSHNRGEETQYF.

This clonotype turned up a few times. This chain uses TRBV2 with TRBJ1-1, with D uncertain. The CDR3 runs to 13 residues. V dropped 2 bases and J dropped 1 base, with 5 bases sitting between them. CDR1 is SNHLY and CDR2 is FYNNEI in the germline V gene. CDR3 protein: CASSENSNTEAFF. CDR3 DNA: TGTGCCAGCAGTGAAAACTCGAACACTGAAGCTTTCTTT. The complete variable domain, with remaining parts taken from reference TRBV2 and TRBJ1-1, reads EPEVTQTPSHQVTQMGQEVILRCVPISNHLYFYWYRQILGQKVEFLVSFYNNEISEKSEIFDDQFSVERPDGSNFTLKIRSTKLEDSAMYFCASSENSNTEAFFGQGTRLTVV.

This chain links TRBV20-1 with TRBJ2-7; D unresolved. CDR1 is DFQATT, CDR2 SNEGSKA, per germline (reference sequence). CDR3 length: 13 residues. Trimming left V 6 bases short and J 3 bases short, with 15 bases between. As DNA, the CDR3 is TGCAGTGCCAAAATTTTTAACCACTACGAGCAGTACGTC. Its translation is CSAKIFNHYEQYV.

This clonotype was found many times. V is TRBV12-3 or TRBV12-4 and J is TRBJ1-1; TRBD1 matches 8 bases. CDR3 length: 15 residues. V shed 6 bases, J shed 4 bases, and the junction held 10 bases outside the gene matches. The CDR3 coding sequence is TGTGCCAGCAGCCCTAGGACAGGGTTGAGCACTGAAGCTTTCTTT. Amino acid sequence: CASSPRTGLSTEAFF.